Listed below are T cell receptor beta chains from one sample, sequenced in a study of glioma-infiltrating T cells after dendritic cell vaccination. Only in-frame clones appear in the TCRdb table, and some are missing; sequencing was by immunoSEQ multiplex PCR. The sample includes over 80,000 clones, approximately 75% of them seen just once. The material was blood, obtained after dendritic cell vaccination. Receptors originate from a human donor with glioblastoma. Both conserved end residues are part of each CDR3. The D gene is left open where the match is weak. Some rows mark clone size as missing; the rest say once, few, many or name a class of expanded clone.

d_gene	v_gene	j_gene	abundance	CDR3nt	CDR3aa
.	TRBV29-1	TRBJ1-2	.	TGCAGCGTTGAACGGACGGCGGGCGAGGGCTACACCTTC	CSVERTAGEGYTF
.	TRBV2	TRBJ2-3	.	TGTGCCAGCAGACGGGAGTCCCCCGATACGCAGTATTTT	CASRRESPDTQYF
.	TRBV18	TRBJ1-1	.	TGTGCCAGCTCGCTAACCCGGAGTGCGAACACTGAAGCTTTCTTT	CASSLTRSANTEAFF
.	TRBV27	TRBJ1-3	.	TGTGCCAGCAGAGCGGCGGGCTCTGGAAACACCATATATTTT	CASRAAGSGNTIYF
.	TRBV4-2	TRBJ2-1	few	TGTGCCAGCAGCCAAGATGGGAGAGACAATGAGCAGTTCTTC	CASSQDGRDNEQFF
.	TRBV5-1	TRBJ1-2	.	TGCGCCAGCACCACGACACAAGCGGATGGCTACACCTTC	CASTTTQADGYTF
TRBD1	TRBV11-2	TRBJ2-5	.	TGTGCCAGCAGCTCGGGGGACAGGGGAGGGGTCCAAGAGACCCAGTACTTC	CASSSGDRGGVQETQYF
.	TRBV18	TRBJ1-1	.	TGTGCCAGCTCCAGAGGGACAAGTAACACTGAAGCTTTCTTT	CASSRGTSNTEAFF
TRBD1	TRBV19	TRBJ1-2	once	TGTGCCAGTAGTCTCGACAGGGAGCACTATGGCTACACCTTC	CASSLDREHYGYTF
.	TRBV5-4	TRBJ1-2	.	TGTGCCAGCAGATCAAATCAGGGGCTCTATGGCTACACCTTC	CASRSNQGLYGYTF
.	TRBV12-5	TRBJ1-2	.	TGTGCTAGTGGTTTGGCTGGGGGCGCGGGTGGCTACACCTTC	CASGLAGGAGGYTF
TRBD1	TRBV19	TRBJ2-3	.	TGTGCCAGTATTCAGCCGGGACAGGCATCTGGAACGCAGTATTTT	CASIQPGQASGTQYF
TRBD1	TRBV12-5	TRBJ1-2	once	TGTGCTAGTGGCCAGGCCCTAACAGGGGCCTTCTATGGCTACACCTTC	CASGQALTGAFYGYTF
.	TRBV30	TRBJ2-1	.	TGTGCCTGGAGTCTAGTCAATGAGCAGTTCTTC	CAWSLVNEQFF
TRBD1	TRBV29-1	TRBJ1-1	.	TGCAGCGTCTCTCCGGGACAGCCGAACACTGAAGCTTTCTTT	CSVSPGQPNTEAFF
.	TRBV4-2	TRBJ1-2	.	TGTGCCAGCAGCCAATTGGATTCCAGGGGCCCTTACTATGGCTACACCTTC	CASSQLDSRGPYYGYTF
TRBD2	TRBV19	TRBJ2-6	.	TGTGCCAGTAGTATGGGAGGGGTGGTTGGGGCCAACGTCCTGACTTTC	CASSMGGVVGANVLTF
.	TRBV11-2	TRBJ2-5	.	TGTGCCAGCAGCTTTAGTTCCCTGGAGACCCAGTACTTC	CASSFSSLETQYF
TRBD1	TRBV7-9	TRBJ1-4	.	TGTGCCAGCAGCTTATCAGGGGGAGCGAGTGAAAAACTGTTTTTT	CASSLSGGASEKLFF
.	TRBV9	TRBJ1-1	.	TGTGCCAGCAGCGTAGTAGCCAGGGCAGGCACTGAAGCTTTCTTT	CASSVVARAGTEAFF
TRBD2	TRBV4-2	TRBJ2-5	.	TGTGCCAGCAGCCAAAGAGTGGGACTAGCGGGGGGAGGGGAGACCCAGTACTTC	CASSQRVGLAGGGETQYF
TRBD2	TRBV7-3	TRBJ2-5	.	TGTGCCAGCAGCTTTTTGGGGGGAGGGCCAGAGACCCAGTACTTC	CASSFLGGGPETQYF
TRBD2	TRBV18	TRBJ2-2	.	TGTGCCAGCTCACCAATGCTAGCGGGGGACACCGGGGAGCTGTTTTTT	CASSPMLAGDTGELFF